The next 29 T cell receptor beta chains were all read from a single sample in a study of PD-L1 blockade in urothelial cancer. Some clones are missing from TCRdb's copy, which holds only in-frame ones; the method was immunoSEQ multiplex PCR. This sample carries 120,000 or so clones, more than 75% of them seen once, and the ten largest clones take roughly 2.6%. Noted time point: peripheral blood 6 weeks after treatment start. The sequences come from PBMCs, collected around atezolizumab (anti-PD-L1) treatment. Receptors were obtained from a man aged 45-65 years with urothelial cancer.

The sample holds many counts of this clone. The chain uses TRBV27 and TRBJ1-1, with D maybe TRBD1 (5 bases). V lost 6 bases and J lost 3, with 11 bases in between. CDR1 is MNHEY, CDR2 SMNVEV, per germline (reference sequence). The CDR3 is made up of 13 amino acids. CDR3 nucleotide sequence: TGTGCCAGCAGCTACCAGGGTTACACTGAAGCTTTCTTT. Translated: CASSYQGYTEAFF.

This clone was counted once. This rearrangement joins TRBV9 to TRBJ2-5, with D maybe TRBD2 (7 bases). Trimming cost V 4 bases and J 5 bases, with 15 bases left between them. Germline lookup yields CDR1 SGDLS and CDR2 YYNGEE. The CDR3 has 14 amino acids. CDR3 sequence (DNA): TGTGCCAGCAGCCCCAGAGGGGGGGGTGAGACCCAGTACTTC. It encodes CASSPRGGGETQYF.

V usage is TRBV10-3 and J usage is TRBJ2-1; 7 nucleotides match TRBD2. V was clipped by 0 bases and J by 6 bases; unmatched bases: 8. The CDR3 loop spans 16 amino acids. Germline CDR1 ENHRY, CDR2 SYGVKD. The CDR3 region has the DNA TGTGCCATCAGTGAGTCAAAGGCGGGAGCAGGCAATGAGCAGTTCTTC. Translation gives CAISESKAGAGNEQFF.

The chain carries TRBV18 and TRBJ1-6; the match to TRBD1 covers 7 bases. This CDR3 has 14 residues. With 3 bases clipped from V and 9 bases from J, the junction kept 5 bases outside the gene matches. Germline V gene lookup returns CDR1 KGHSH and CDR2 LQKENI. The CDR3 loop reads CASSPGRDSSPLHF. The CDR3 region has the DNA TGTGCCAGCTCACCGGGCAGGGACAGTTCACCCCTCCACTTT.

This sequence joins TRBV28 and TRBJ2-7, with 10 bases matching TRBD2. The CDR3 totals 15 residues. Trimming removed 5 bases from V and 0 bases from J; junction bases left unmatched: 4. The germline CDR1 and CDR2 sequences are MDHEN and SYDVKM. The CDR3 bases are TGTGCCAGCAGTACCGGGACTAGCGTCTCCTACGAGCAGTACTTC. Translation gives CASSTGTSVSYEQYF. The full variable domain, rest sourced from reference TRBV28 and TRBJ2-7, is DVKVTQSSRYLVKRTGEKVFLECVQDMDHENMFWYRQDPGLGLRLIYFSYDVKMKEKGDIPEGYSVSREKKERFSLILESASTNQTSMYLCASSTGTSVSYEQYFGPGTRLTVT.

This clone was picked up a small number of times. The CDR3, as DNA: TGTGCCAGCAGCTTGTTGACTAGCGGGAGTAATGAGCAGTTCTTC. Protein: CASSLLTSGSNEQFF. J is TRBJ2-1 and V is TRBV7-2, with 12 bases that match TRBD2. Germline V gene sequence: CDR1 SGHTA, CDR2 FQGNSA. CDR3 length equals 15 residues. The trim removed 3 bases at V and 7 bases at J, leaving 4 bases unmatched.

The V gene is TRBV2, the J gene TRBJ2-5, with D maybe TRBD2 (5 bases). The germline CDR1 and CDR2 sequences are SNHLY and FYNNEI. Between the trimmed V and J ends, which lost 6 bases and 0 bases, there was a span of 14 bases. The CDR3 runs 15 residues. The CDR3 is CASSPDYSNQETQYF. The CDR3 DNA reads as TGTGCCAGCAGCCCTGACTACTCGAACCAAGAGACCCAGTACTTC.

This clone occurred a few times. This chain joins TRBV7-8 and TRBJ2-7, with D unresolved. CDR3 size: 13 residues. Germline loops: CDR1 SGHVS, CDR2 FQNEAQ. Trimming cost V 1 base and J 3 bases, with 7 bases left between them. The CDR3 nucleotides are TGTGCCAGCAGCTTAGTGACTCTCTACGAGCAGTACTTC. This gives the protein CASSLVTLYEQYF. The full variable domain, in which reference TRBV7-8 and TRBJ2-7 provide the parts outside the CDR3, is GAGVSQSPRYKVAKRGQDVALRCDPISGHVSLFWYQQALGQGPEFLTYFQNEAQLDKSGLPSDRFFAERPEGSVSTLKIQRTQQEDSAVYLCASSLVTLYEQYFGPGTRLTVT.

This chain connects TRBV2 to TRBJ1-5; D perhaps matches TRBD1 (5 bases). CDR1 is SNHLY, CDR2 FYNNEI, per germline. CDR3 length equals 14 residues. The V end was cut by 6 bases, the J end by 2 bases, with 11 bases between. This chain's CDR3 is CASRYTGRNQPQHF. CDR3 DNA sequence: TGTGCCAGCAGATACACAGGACGCAATCAGCCCCAGCATTTT.

The rearrangement uses TRBV18 and TRBJ1-3; possibly TRBD1 for D (5 bases). V dropped 6 bases and J dropped 0 bases, with 12 bases sitting between them. The CDR3 is made up of 15 amino acids. The germline V gene has CDR1 KGHSH and CDR2 LQKENI. The CDR3 spells CASSRQRNSGNTIYF. CDR3 nucleotides: TGTGCCAGCTCCCGACAGAGGAACTCTGGAAACACCATATATTTT.

The rearrangement links TRBV4-1 to TRBJ1-1; D may be TRBD1 (5 bases). V was shortened by 3 bases and J by 0 bases, with 17 bases between the two germline ends. Per germline, CDR1 MGHRA and CDR2 YSYEKL. This CDR3 has 17 residues. The CDR3 DNA is TGCGCCAGCAGCCAGGAGGGGTCAGCTGACTTGAACACTGAAGCTTTCTTT. Translated: CASSQEGSADLNTEAFF.

This chain links TRBV27 with TRBJ2-7, with 8 bases matching TRBD2. The CDR3 runs 15 residues. V dropped 9 bases and J dropped 7; count of bases not matched to a gene: 17. Germline assignment: CDR1 MNHEY and CDR2 SMNVEV (reference sequence). CDR3 loop: CASQSLSGGPEEQYF. CDR3 nucleotides: TGTGCCAGTCAAAGTCTATCGGGAGGGCCGGAAGAGCAGTACTTC.

The rearrangement uses TRBV19 and TRBJ1-2, with D hard to call. In germline, CDR1 is LNHDA, CDR2 SQIVND (reference sequence). This CDR3 is 13 amino acids long. V lost 3 bases, J lost 8 bases, and 13 bases lay in between. The DNA of the CDR3 is TGTGCCAGTAGTATTGGGCAGGTCGGCGGCTACACCTTC. Translating gives CASSIGQVGGYTF.

The chain employs TRBV2 and TRBJ2-7; 9 bases agree with TRBD2. The CDR3 runs 15 residues. Unmatched junction bases numbered 10, after V lost 6 bases and J lost 4 bases. CDR1 and CDR2 (germline): SNHLY, FYNNEI. The CDR3 sequence is CASRGGLAGIYEQYF. The CDR3 region has the DNA TGTGCCAGCAGAGGTGGGCTAGCGGGAATTTACGAGCAGTACTTC. Filled out from reference TRBV2 and TRBJ2-7, the complete variable domain reads EPEVTQTPSHQVTQMGQEVILRCVPISNHLYFYWYRQILGQKVEFLVSFYNNEISEKSEIFDDQFSVERPDGSNFTLKIRSTKLEDSAMYFCASRGGLAGIYEQYFGPGTRLTVT.

In this sample, this clone turned up once. This chain links TRBV7-8 with TRBJ2-5, with 12 bases identical to TRBD2. Germline V gene lookup returns CDR1 SGHVS and CDR2 FQNEAQ. V gave up 1 base and J gave up 1 base; unmatched junction bases: 1. The CDR3 length is 16 residues. The CDR3 bases are TGTGCCAGCAGCTTAGGGACTAGCGGGACCCAAGAGACCCAGTACTTC. This translates into CASSLGTSGTQETQYF.

The V gene is TRBV6-6, the J gene TRBJ2-1; 7 nucleotides agree with TRBD1. Germline loops: CDR1 MNHNY, CDR2 SVGAGI (reference sequence). V lost 7 bases to trimming and J lost 2 bases; unmatched junction nucleotides: 8. CDR3 length equals 15 residues. The CDR3, as DNA: TGTGCCAGCACTAGCCGCCAGGGGGCCTACAATGAGCAGTTCTTC. The encoded protein is CASTSRQGAYNEQFF.

This clone appeared a few times. The V gene is TRBV7-9, the J gene TRBJ2-7; weak D call: TRBD2 (6 bases). The length of the CDR3 is 16 residues. Between the trimmed V and J ends, which lost 1 base and 0 bases, there was a span of 13 bases. In germline, CDR1 is SEHNR, CDR2 FQNEAQ (reference sequence). CDR3 in DNA: TGTGCCAGCAGCTTAGGTGTGGGAGGCCGCTCCTACGAGCAGTACTTC. Translation gives CASSLGVGGRSYEQYF.

This chain links TRBV11-2 with TRBJ1-3; D is perhaps TRBD1 (5 bases). CDR1 is SGHAT and CDR2 is FQNNGV in the germline V gene. The V gene lost 6 bases and the J gene lost 0 bases, with 12 bases spanning the gap. This CDR3 is 15 amino acids long. CDR3 in DNA: TGTGCCAGCAGGAGCGGGGGGTTCTCTGGAAACACCATATATTTT. It specifies CASRSGGFSGNTIYF. Filled out from reference TRBV11-2 and TRBJ1-3, the complete variable domain reads EAGVAQSPRYKIIEKRQSVAFWCNPISGHATLYWYQQILGQGPKLLIQFQNNGVVDDSQLPKDRFSAERLKGVDSTLKIQPAKLEDSAVYLCASRSGGFSGNTIYFGEGSWLTVV.

J is TRBJ2-7 and V is TRBV7-9; 11 bases are a match to TRBD1. After removal of 4 bases from V and 4 bases from J, the junction contained 3 bases not matched to a gene. Per the germline V gene, CDR1 is SEHNR and CDR2 is FQNEAQ (reference sequence). This CDR3 is 14 amino acids long. CDR3 nucleotides: TGTGCCAGCAGCTCGGACAGGGGGCTGTACGAGCAGTACTTC. As protein: CASSSDRGLYEQYF.

The V gene is TRBV4-1, the J gene TRBJ2-5, with a tentative D call TRBD2 (5 bases). The CDR3 is 15 amino acids. Germline-derived CDR1 and CDR2 are MGHRA and YSYEKL. Trimming stripped 2 bases from V and 3 bases from J, with 13 bases between. For the CDR3, the DNA is TGCGCCAGCAGCCAATCGGGGTTGCTCGAAGAGACCCAGTACTTC. Its translation is CASSQSGLLEETQYF.

J is TRBJ1-2 and V is TRBV13; TRBD1 agrees at 10 bases. V lost 4 bases and J lost 1; bases outside the gene matches: 3. CDR3 size: 15 residues. The germline CDR1 and CDR2 sequences are PRHDT and FYEKMQ (reference sequence). The CDR3 sequence is CASSSGQGVNYGYTF. CDR3 DNA sequence: TGTGCCAGCAGCTCCGGACAGGGGGTTAACTATGGCTACACCTTC.

Only one count was recorded for this clone. The chain uses TRBV7-6 and TRBJ2-3; possibly TRBD2 for D (5 bases). The CDR3 extends over 14 amino acids. V gave up 4 bases and J gave up 4 bases, with 12 bases separating them. Looked up from germline, CDR1 is SGHVS and CDR2 is FNYEAQ. Here the CDR3 DNA reads TGTGCCAGCAGCTCGATAGCGAGGGCAGATACGCAGTATTTT. Translated, it gives CASSSIARADTQYF.

The V and J genes are TRBV5-1 and TRBJ1-1; 7 bases line up with TRBD1. The germline CDR1 and CDR2 sequences are SGHRS and YFSETQ. The CDR3 is 14 amino acids. V lost 5 bases and J lost 6; bases outside the gene matches: 10. The CDR3 nucleotides are TGCGCCAGCAGTCGGAGCATGGGGACAGCTGAAGCTTTCTTT. It translates to CASSRSMGTAEAFF.

This clone was picked up one time. The V gene is TRBV6-5, the J gene TRBJ1-4; 8 bases map to TRBD1. The CDR3 is made up of 15 amino acids. Germline lookup yields CDR1 MNHEY and CDR2 SVGAGI. V dropped 2 bases and J dropped 3; count of bases not matched to a gene: 2. The CDR3 spells CASSYTTGANEKLFF. The DNA for the CDR3 is TGTGCCAGCAGTTACACGACAGGGGCTAATGAAAAACTGTTTTTT.

The V gene is TRBV19, the J gene TRBJ2-3, with 8 nucleotides matching TRBD2. The CDR3 extends over 13 amino acids. The germline CDR1 and CDR2 sequences are LNHDA and SQIVND (reference sequence). Germline trimming cut 8 bases from V and 6 bases from J; bases unmatched to any gene: 7. The CDR3 sequence is CASRGLAGDTQYF. In DNA form, the CDR3 reads TGTGCCAGTCGAGGACTAGCCGGGGATACGCAGTATTTT.

The chain recombines TRBV9 with TRBJ2-4; tentatively, D is TRBD1 (6 bases). The germline V and J ends were trimmed by 0 bases and 0 bases, with 13 bases remaining between them. The CDR3 extends over 17 amino acids. From germline, CDR1 is SGDLS and CDR2 YYNGEE. The CDR3 is CASSVGETGLAKNIQYF. The CDR3 nucleotides read TGTGCCAGCAGCGTAGGGGAGACAGGACTAGCCAAAAACATTCAGTACTTC.

This clone was counted between two and nine times. V is TRBV27 and J is TRBJ2-3, with TRBD1 identical over 7 bases. V lost 5 bases to trimming and J lost 0 bases; unmatched junction nucleotides: 5. The germline V gene encodes CDR1 MNHEY and CDR2 SMNVEV (reference sequence). This CDR3 region has 15 residues. The CDR3 nucleotides are TGTGCCAGCAGTCTCTCGACAGGGAGCACAGATACGCAGTATTTT. This encodes CASSLSTGSTDTQYF.

The V call is TRBV6-1, the J call TRBJ1-3; no clear D gene. Between the trimmed V and J ends, which lost 6 bases and 0 bases, there was a span of 9 bases. CDR1 is MNHNS and CDR2 is SASEGT in the germline V gene. The CDR3 length is 14 residues. The CDR3: CASRGGSSGNTIYF. The DNA for the CDR3 is TGTGCCAGCAGGGGAGGGAGCTCTGGAAACACCATATATTTT.

This chain connects TRBV5-1 to TRBJ2-7; D not certain. The CDR3 runs to 15 residues. Trimming removed 2 bases from V and 4 bases from J, with 16 bases in between. The germline V gene has CDR1 SGHRS and CDR2 YFSETQ. CDR3 sequence (DNA): TGCGCCAGCAGCTTTGACAACCCAATTTATTACGAGCAGTACTTC. This sequence encodes CASSFDNPIYYEQYF. Drawing the rest from reference TRBV5-1 and TRBJ2-7, the complete variable domain is KAGVTQTPRYLIKTRGQQVTLSCSPISGHRSVSWYQQTPGQGLQFLFEYFSETQRNKGNFPGRFSGRQFSNSRSEMNVSTLELGDSALYLCASSFDNPIYYEQYFGPGTRLTVT.